The 21 T cell receptor beta chains presented below share a single source sample, sequenced in a study of blood T cell repertoires in COVID-19. The protocol was immunoSEQ multiplex PCR, while the TCRdb copy is restricted to in-frame clones and leaves out a portion. The sample records about 440,000 clones, around 90% being singletons. The sequenced sample consisted of PBMCs or T cells enriched from blood (not recorded which). These receptors were taken from a young woman with acute COVID-19.

The V call is TRBV7-2, the J call TRBJ2-2; no firm D call. Trimming took off 2 bases at V and 7 bases at J, with 8 bases between the two ends. The CDR3 loop spans 13 amino acids. Germline V gives CDR1 SGHTA, CDR2 FQGNSA. In DNA form, the CDR3 reads TGTGCCAGCAGCTTAATGTCGGTCGGGGAGCTGTTTTTT. It translates to CASSLMSVGELFF.

The chain couples TRBV30 to TRBJ2-3, with D possibly matching TRBD2 (5 bases). CDR3 length: 12 residues. CDR1 and CDR2 from the germline V gene are GTSNPN and SVGIG (reference sequence). V lost 2 bases to trimming and J lost 4 bases, with 7 bases between them. The CDR3 DNA is TGTGCCTGGAGTAGCGGAGCAGATACGCAGTATTTT. It translates to CAWSSGADTQYF.

J is TRBJ2-2 and V is TRBV11-3; D remains unclear. Germline lookup yields CDR1 SGHNT and CDR2 YENEEA. CDR3 size: 13 residues. V dropped 4 bases and J dropped 4 bases, with 7 bases sitting between them. The CDR3 sequence: CASSSRPTGELFF. CDR3 in DNA: TGTGCCAGCAGCTCCAGGCCCACCGGGGAGCTGTTTTTT.

J is TRBJ1-5 and V is TRBV5-6; 9 positions match TRBD1. V was clipped by 3 bases and J by 4 bases; unmatched bases: 2. Germline V gives CDR1 SGHDT, CDR2 YYEEEE. The length of the CDR3 is 14 residues. The CDR3 region has the DNA TGTGCCAGCAGCTCGACAGGGGGGAATCAGCCCCAGCATTTT. It codes for CASSSTGGNQPQHF.

Details on this clone: The same CDR3 can be traced to other DNA sequences in this sample. The gene calls are TRBV9 and TRBJ1-1; no reliable D call. The CDR3 spans 13 residues. Germline CDR1 SGDLS, CDR2 YYNGEE. The V gene lost 0 bases and the J gene lost 0 bases, with 3 bases spanning the gap. The chain's CDR3 is CASSVAVNTEAFF. CDR3 nucleotides: TGTGCCAGCAGCGTAGCCGTGAACACTGAAGCTTTCTTT. Variable domain in full (rest from reference TRBV9 and TRBJ1-1): DSGVTQTPKHLITATGQRVTLRCSPRSGDLSVYWYQQSLDQGLQFLIQYYNGEERAKGNILERFSAQQFPDLHSELNLSSLELGDSALYFCASSVAVNTEAFFGQGTRLTVV.

This chain joins TRBV2 and TRBJ2-3; D gene ambiguous. V lost 0 bases and J lost 2, with 12 bases in between. The CDR3 contains 16 residues. In germline, CDR1 is SNHLY, CDR2 FYNNEI. CDR3 sequence: CASSEAAAVPTDTQYF. The CDR3 DNA follows: TGTGCCAGCAGTGAAGCGGCTGCGGTCCCCACAGATACGCAGTATTTT. Filled out from reference TRBV2 and TRBJ2-3, the complete variable domain reads EPEVTQTPSHQVTQMGQEVILRCVPISNHLYFYWYRQILGQKVEFLVSFYNNEISEKSEIFDDQFSVERPDGSNFTLKIRSTKLEDSAMYFCASSEAAAVPTDTQYFGPGTRLTVL.

V is TRBV9 and J is TRBJ2-7, with TRBD2 matching 7 bases. Per germline, CDR1 SGDLS and CDR2 YYNGEE. The CDR3 is 16 residues long. The trim removed 4 bases at V and 0 bases at J, leaving 10 bases unmatched. Written as DNA, the CDR3 is TGTGCCAGCAGCAGAGGAACGGGGGGTAGCTCCTACGAGCAGTACTTC. It yields the protein CASSRGTGGSSYEQYF.

This chain uses TRBV20-1 with TRBJ1-1; no clear D gene. Germline CDR1 and CDR2: DFQATT and SNEGSKA (reference sequence). The CDR3 extends over 14 amino acids. V lost 3 bases, J lost 0 bases, and 11 bases lay in between. CDR3 nucleotides: TGCAGTGCTAGTAAGAAAACTATGAACACTGAAGCTTTCTTT. Protein: CSASKKTMNTEAFF.

V gene TRBV5-1 combines with J gene TRBJ2-1, with D possibly TRBD2 on 5 matching bases. Trimming left V 0 bases short and J 9 bases short, with 10 bases between. CDR3 size: 13 residues. Germline assignment: CDR1 SGHRS and CDR2 YFSETQ. In DNA form, the CDR3 reads TGCGCCAGCAGCTTGGTGCTAGCCGGTGAGCAGTTCTTC. Its translation: CASSLVLAGEQFF.

The chain has TRBV4-1 and TRBJ2-2; D is unresolved. The CDR3 sequence is 15 residues long. Trimming took 6 bases from V and 2 from J, leaving 13 bases between them. Germline V lookup: CDR1 MGHRA, CDR2 YSYEKL. This CDR3 is CASRVEETNTGELFF. In DNA, the CDR3 is TGCGCCAGCAGGGTTGAGGAAACCAACACCGGGGAGCTGTTTTTT.

V is TRBV18 and J is TRBJ1-2; 10 bases agree with TRBD1. From germline, CDR1 is KGHSH and CDR2 LQKENI. The CDR3 runs to 18 residues. The V and J ends lost 0 bases and 5 bases, in that order; junction bases with no gene match: 12. This CDR3 is CASSPPDGQGGFAYGYTF. The CDR3 DNA sequence: TGTGCCAGCTCACCACCGGACGGACAGGGGGGATTTGCTTATGGCTACACCTTC.

The rearrangement links TRBV7-2 to TRBJ1-5; D might be TRBD1 (5 bases). Per germline, CDR1 SGHTA and CDR2 FQGNSA. This CDR3 spans 16 amino acids. Trimming shortened V by 2 bases and J by 2 bases, and 13 bases separated the two germline ends. CDR3 residues: CASSLHGAGGNQPQHF. The CDR3 region has the DNA TGTGCCAGCAGCTTACACGGGGCGGGAGGCAATCAGCCCCAGCATTTT.

The chain joins TRBV19 to TRBJ1-5, with D tentatively TRBD1 (5 bases). Trimming took 5 bases from V and 7 from J, leaving 12 bases between them. Germline values: CDR1 LNHDA, CDR2 SQIVND (reference sequence). The length of the CDR3 is 13 residues. CDR3 residues: CASSFDSEQPQHF. The CDR3 coding sequence is TGTGCCAGTAGTTTCGACAGTGAGCAGCCCCAGCATTTT.

This clone appeared once. The V and J genes are TRBV1 and TRBJ2-3; the D call of TRBD2 is as the table states it, not checked on the DNA. TRBV1 represents a pseudogene. The CDR3 is 15 amino acids. The CDR3 nucleotides are TGCACCAGCAGCCAAGGCGGGCAGGAGGCAGATACGCAGTATTTT. This codes for CTSSQGGQEADTQYF.

V and J are TRBV14 and TRBJ2-1; 16 nucleotides match TRBD2. The trim removed 4 bases at V and 7 bases at J, leaving 10 bases unmatched. Per the germline V gene, CDR1 is SGHDN and CDR2 is FVKESK. The CDR3 length is 18 residues. The chain's CDR3 is CASSPGLAGGPVYNEQFF. Here the CDR3 DNA reads TGTGCCAGCAGCCCGGGACTAGCGGGAGGGCCAGTGTATAATGAGCAGTTCTTC.

The chain couples TRBV7-8 to TRBJ2-7, with a possible D match to TRBD1 (6 bases). CDR3 length equals 14 residues. Germline V gene sequence: CDR1 SGHVS, CDR2 FQNEAQ. V dropped 5 bases and J dropped 0 bases, with 11 bases sitting between them. This CDR3 reads CASSILTGSYEQYF. In DNA form, the CDR3 reads TGTGCCAGCAGCATCCTGACAGGCTCCTACGAGCAGTACTTC. Based on the CDR3 plus reference TRBV7-8 and TRBJ2-7, the full variable domain is GAGVSQSPRYKVAKRGQDVALRCDPISGHVSLFWYQQALGQGPEFLTYFQNEAQLDKSGLPSDRFFAERPEGSVSTLKIQRTQQEDSAVYLCASSILTGSYEQYFGPGTRLTVT.

The chain employs TRBV28 and TRBJ1-3; D call uncertain. This CDR3 has 14 residues. Germline CDR1 reads MDHEN; CDR2 reads SYDVKM. The germline V and J ends were trimmed by 6 bases and 8 bases, with 17 bases remaining between them. The CDR3 is CASSPGRARDTIYF. DNA of the CDR3: TGTGCCAGCAGCCCCGGGAGGGCTAGGGACACCATATATTTT.

J is TRBJ1-1 and V is TRBV16; D is ambiguous. The CDR3 is 15 residues long. In germline, CDR1 is KGHSY, CDR2 FQNENV. The V and J ends lost 4 bases and 1 base respectively, with 13 bases between them. CDR3 sequence reads: CASSLAGGQNTEAFF. The CDR3 bases are TGTGCCAGCAGCCTCGCCGGAGGGCAGAACACTGAAGCTTTCTTT.

V gene TRBV7-8 combines with J gene TRBJ1-1; weak D call: TRBD1 (5 bases). The length of the CDR3 is 14 residues. The germline V gene has CDR1 SGHVS and CDR2 FQNEAQ. Between the trimmed V and J ends, which lost 5 bases and 2 bases, there was a span of 12 bases. CDR3 protein: CASSITGDNTEAFF. CDR3 bases: TGTGCCAGCAGCATTACAGGTGATAACACTGAAGCTTTCTTT.

This clone was seen a single time. This chain connects TRBV3-1 (or the pseudogene TRBV3-2) to TRBJ2-1, with a tentative D call TRBD2 (6 bases). This CDR3 is built from 14 residues. Germline V CDR1 and CDR2: LGHDT, YNNKEL (reference sequence). Between the trimmed V and J ends, which lost 3 bases and 8 bases, there was a span of 14 bases. CDR3 sequence: CASSQARGYDEQFF. CDR3 nucleotide sequence: TGTGCCAGCAGCCAGGCGCGGGGTTATGATGAGCAGTTCTTC.

This clone is a singleton in its sample. The CDR3 nucleotides are TGTGCCAGCAGCTTAGGGTGGACAGGTGAATATGAAAAACTGTTTTTT. Amino acids: CASSLGWTGEYEKLFF. This rearrangement joins TRBV7-9 to TRBJ1-4, with 7 bases lining up with TRBD1. The germline CDR1 and CDR2 sequences are SEHNR and FQNEAQ (reference sequence). J was trimmed by 6 bases and V by 1 base; bases with no gene match: 8. The CDR3 loop spans 16 amino acids.